Listed here are 29 T cell receptor beta chains from one sample, sequenced in a study of cytomegalovirus exposure and HLA in healthy donors. PCR amplification relied on 60 Vbeta primers (plus 13 Jbeta primers). Some clones are missing from TCRdb's copy, which holds only in-frame ones; the method was immunoSEQ multiplex PCR. Of some 110,000 clones in the sample, approximately 80% were seen once. Sequences were obtained from PBMCs. The receptor source for this set is a man aged 50 or older in good health and CMV-seronegative.

This clone came up a few times. This chain links TRBV19 with TRBJ1-2, with 8 nucleotides matching TRBD1. The CDR3 has 14 amino acids. The junction had 2 bases not matched to a gene; V was cut back by 4 bases and J by 1 base. Germline loops: CDR1 LNHDA, CDR2 SQIVND (reference sequence). CDR3 sequence: CASSSRGLNYGYTF. DNA of the CDR3: TGTGCCAGTAGTAGCAGGGGGCTTAACTATGGCTACACCTTC.

This clone was seen only once. V is TRBV19 and J is TRBJ1-1; no clear D. V shed 7 bases and J shed 1 base, with 7 bases lying between them. Germline lookup yields CDR1 LNHDA and CDR2 SQIVND (reference sequence). The CDR3 length is 12 residues. CDR3 nucleotides: TGTGCCAGTAATTCACAGAACACTGAAGCTTTCTTT. Its translation is CASNSQNTEAFF.

This chain links TRBV11-2 with TRBJ1-3; no clear D gene. Trimming removed 3 bases from V and 13 bases from J, with 10 bases in between. Germline assignment: CDR1 SGHAT and CDR2 FQNNGV. The CDR3 is 11 amino acids. As DNA, the CDR3 is TGTGCCAGCAGCTTCCATAGCGAGATATATTTT. Translating gives CASSFHSEIYF.

The chain uses TRBV27 and TRBJ1-4; possible D gene TRBD1, 5 bases. This CDR3 has 14 residues. The V gene lost 5 bases and the J gene lost 6 bases, with 13 bases spanning the gap. Germline lookup yields CDR1 MNHEY and CDR2 SMNVEV (reference sequence). The CDR3: CASSRGTGDEKLFF. CDR3 bases: TGTGCCAGCAGTCGAGGGACTGGGGATGAAAAACTGTTTTTT.

This rearrangement joins TRBV27 to TRBJ1-1; D may be TRBD1 (5 bases). The CDR3 totals 14 residues. CDR1 is MNHEY, CDR2 SMNVEV, per germline (reference sequence). V was shortened by 3 bases and J by 4 bases, with 12 bases between the two germline ends. The CDR3 sequence is CASSFRSGATEAFF. DNA of the CDR3: TGTGCCAGCAGTTTCCGCAGCGGGGCCACTGAAGCTTTCTTT.

The rearrangement uses TRBV6-1 and TRBJ1-5, with 7 bases matching TRBD1. Germline V gene data show CDR1 as MNHNS and CDR2 as SASEGT. The CDR3 has 13 residues. Losses at the gene ends were 6 bases for V and 6 bases for J; bases not matched to a gene: 5. The CDR3 is CASSETGSQPQHF. The DNA of the CDR3 is TGTGCCAGCAGCGAGACAGGGAGTCAGCCCCAGCATTTT.

J is TRBJ1-2 and V is TRBV5-4; 10 bases fit TRBD1. Trimming at V came to 1 base and at J to 7 bases, leaving 10 bases not matched to a gene. CDR1 and CDR2 from the germline V gene are SGHNT and YYREEE (reference sequence). The CDR3 contains 16 residues. The CDR3 nucleotides read TGTGCCAGCAGCTTGTTTCCGGGACAGGGGATGTCTGGCTACACCTTC. This gives the protein CASSLFPGQGMSGYTF.

The chain is built from TRBV4-1 and TRBJ1-2, with 7 nucleotides matching TRBD1. The CDR3 runs 15 residues. V shed 6 bases and J 5 bases; nucleotides not matched to a gene: 12. CDR1 is MGHRA and CDR2 is YSYEKL in the germline V gene. The CDR3 region has the DNA TGCGCCAGCAGGACCGGACAGGCCCCGGGGTATGGCTACACCTTC. Translated, it gives CASRTGQAPGYGYTF.

This clone was detected only a few times. This chain joins TRBV6-5 and TRBJ1-2, with 8 positions matching TRBD1. Trimming cost V 7 bases and J 0 bases; bases outside gene matches: 7. Germline CDR1 and CDR2: MNHEY and SVGAGI. The CDR3 loop spans 15 amino acids. CDR3 in DNA: TGTGCCAGCACTCGGACAGGGAGCCCTAACTATGGCTACACCTTC. This encodes CASTRTGSPNYGYTF.

This chain connects TRBV4-1 to TRBJ1-2, with 7 bases lining up with TRBD1. Per germline, CDR1 MGHRA and CDR2 YSYEKL. This CDR3 is built from 15 residues. J gave up 7 bases and V 0 bases, and 8 bases lay outside the gene matches. The CDR3 DNA reads as TGCGCCAGCAGCCAAGATAAGGGGGCTCACGGTGGCTACACCTTC. The encoded protein is CASSQDKGAHGGYTF.

This chain joins TRBV5-1 and TRBJ1-1, with D possibly being TRBD1 (5 bases). V was pared by 5 bases and J by 1 base, with 9 bases between. Germline CDR1 SGHRS, CDR2 YFSETQ. CDR3 length equals 13 residues. This CDR3 reads CASRPQGNTEAFF. The DNA of the CDR3 is TGCGCCAGCAGACCCCAGGGGAACACTGAAGCTTTCTTT. Combining the CDR3 with reference TRBV5-1 and TRBJ1-1 gives the whole variable domain KAGVTQTPRYLIKTRGQQVTLSCSPISGHRSVSWYQQTPGQGLQFLFEYFSETQRNKGNFPGRFSGRQFSNSRSEMNVSTLELGDSALYLCASRPQGNTEAFFGQGTRLTVV.

This rearrangement joins TRBV19 to TRBJ1-5, with TRBD1 identical over 7 bases. After removal of 4 bases from V and 4 bases from J, the junction contained 7 bases not matched to a gene. Germline V gene data show CDR1 as LNHDA and CDR2 as SQIVND (reference sequence). The CDR3 totals 15 residues. CDR3 protein: CASSTPGTDNQPQHF. In nucleotides, the CDR3 is TGTGCCAGTAGTACCCCCGGGACAGATAATCAGCCCCAGCATTTT.

The chain uses TRBV11-2 and TRBJ1-1; D is ambiguous. The germline V gene has CDR1 SGHAT and CDR2 FQNNGV. The V end lost 0 bases, the J end lost 5 bases, and 10 bases lay between the germline ends. This CDR3 is 14 amino acids long. CDR3 nucleotides: TGTGCCAGCAGCTTAGATTGGGCGGGGACTGAAGCTTTCTTT. This codes for CASSLDWAGTEAFF.

The V call is TRBV7-2, the J call TRBJ2-1, with 12 positions matching TRBD2. The germline V gene has CDR1 SGHTA and CDR2 FQGNSA. V trimming: 5 bases; J trimming: 5 bases; junction bases outside the gene matches: 4. The CDR3 runs to 15 residues. This chain's CDR3 is CASSARLAGDNEQFF. Written as DNA, the CDR3 is TGTGCCAGCAGCGCGCGACTAGCGGGGGACAATGAGCAGTTCTTC.

This chain connects TRBV10-3 to TRBJ2-5; TRBD1 agrees at 8 bases. The CDR3 sequence is 13 residues long. Germline V gene lookup returns CDR1 ENHRY and CDR2 SYGVKD. The junction had 5 bases not matched to a gene; V was cut back by 6 bases and J by 5 bases. CDR3 protein: CAIRTGDRETQYF. CDR3 DNA: TGTGCCATCAGGACAGGGGACAGGGAGACCCAGTACTTC.

This chain connects TRBV6-5 to TRBJ2-3; 12 nucleotides line up with TRBD1. CDR1 is MNHEY and CDR2 is SVGAGI in the germline V gene. V trimming: 6 bases; J trimming: 14 bases; junction bases outside the gene matches: 6. The CDR3 is 12 amino acids. CDR3 region: CASSRDRGHLYF. CDR3 in DNA: TGTGCCAGCAGCAGGGACAGGGGGCATCTGTATTTT.

The V call is TRBV21-1, the J call TRBJ1-1; the table names TRBD1, a call not compared with the DNA. TRBV21-1 is a recognized pseudogene. The length of the CDR3 is 16 residues. The CDR3 DNA reads TGTGCCAGCAGCAAAATCGGAAAACAGGGTTTGACTGAAGCTTTCTTT. Translation gives CASSKIGKQGLTEAFF.

V usage is TRBV27 and J usage is TRBJ1-6, with 10 bases aligning to TRBD1. CDR3 length: 13 residues. Germline-derived CDR1 and CDR2 are MNHEY and SMNVEV (reference sequence). The V gene end was trimmed by 6 bases and the J gene end by 10 bases; junction bases not matched to a gene: 3. The CDR3 coding sequence is TGTGCCAGCAGGGAGACAGGGGGCTCACCCCTCCACTTT. Protein sequence: CASRETGGSPLHF.

The chain is built from TRBV13 and TRBJ2-7; TRBD2 aligns across 7 bases. Germline CDR1 is PRHDT and CDR2 is FYEKMQ (reference sequence). The CDR3 is 15 amino acids. Trimming cost V 0 bases and J 0 bases; bases outside gene matches: 2. CDR3: CASSLGGGSSYEQYF. CDR3 DNA sequence: TGTGCCAGCAGCTTAGGCGGGGGGAGCTCCTACGAGCAGTACTTC.

This clone was seen just once. The V gene is TRBV10-3, the J gene TRBJ2-2; 8 nucleotides match TRBD2. V trimming: 10 bases; J trimming: 3 bases; junction bases outside the gene matches: 4. There are 13 residues in the CDR3. The V gene's germline CDR1 is ENHRY and CDR2 SYGVKD. The CDR3 coding sequence is TGTGCCACCGGGGGGGCCGACACCGGGGAGCTGTTTTTT. This codes for CATGGADTGELFF.

The genes are TRBV10-3 and TRBJ2-5, with 11 bases that match TRBD2. The CDR3 extends over 16 amino acids. Trimming at V came to 7 bases and at J to 1 base, leaving 8 bases not matched to a gene. The germline gives CDR1 ENHRY, CDR2 SYGVKD. The CDR3 DNA reads TGTGCCATCAAATCGACTAGCGGGATCGTCCAAGAGACCCAGTACTTC. Amino acids: CAIKSTSGIVQETQYF.

The V call is TRBV4-2, the J call TRBJ2-1; D gene uncertain. The CDR3 covers 15 residues. Germline V gene data show CDR1 as LGHNA and CDR2 as YNFKEQ. The ends were cut back, 2 bases at V and 4 bases at J, with 12 bases in the middle. This chain's CDR3 is CASSQTTTRYNEQFF. In DNA form, the CDR3 reads TGTGCCAGCAGCCAAACTACTACCCGATACAATGAGCAGTTCTTC.

In this sample, this clone turned up once. The chain's CDR3 is CASSIPAGGVGEAFF. The CDR3 DNA reads as TGTGCCAGCAGTATTCCGGCAGGGGGCGTTGGTGAAGCTTTCTTT. The J gene is TRBJ1-1, the V gene TRBV6-1; 8 positions match TRBD1. CDR1 is MNHNS, CDR2 SASEGT, per germline. The CDR3 runs to 15 residues. V lost 5 bases to trimming and J lost 7 bases; unmatched junction nucleotides: 12.

V usage is TRBV4-1 and J usage is TRBJ2-2; possible D gene TRBD2, 5 bases. With 0 bases removed from V and 2 bases from J, the gap between germline ends came to 10 bases. Germline CDR1 and CDR2: MGHRA and YSYEKL. The CDR3 sequence is 16 residues long. The CDR3 nucleotides read TGCGCCAGCAGCCAAGATCCTAGCAGAAACACCGGGGAGCTGTTTTTT. Amino acids: CASSQDPSRNTGELFF.

The chain joins TRBV7-6 to TRBJ2-1; tentative D call: TRBD2 (7 bases). Germline assignment: CDR1 SGHVS and CDR2 FNYEAQ. The CDR3 length is 18 residues. With 5 bases removed from V and 3 bases from J, the gap between germline ends came to 23 bases. The CDR3 protein is CASSPVGGAPPFYNEQFF. CDR3 nucleotide sequence: TGTGCCAGCAGCCCCGTTGGGGGGGCCCCGCCTTTCTACAATGAGCAGTTCTTC.

This chain links TRBV7-2 with TRBJ2-5, with D possibly matching TRBD2 (7 bases). The J call could be wrong; TRBJ2-7 is a better fit for the DNA end. The CDR3 spans 15 residues. Germline assignment: CDR1 SGHTA and CDR2 FQGNSA. The CDR3 here is CASSLGGGRTYEQYF. CDR3 nucleotide sequence: TGTGCCAGCAGTCTCGGCGGGGGCCGAACCTACGAGCAGTACTTC.

The chain joins TRBV5-4 to TRBJ2-5; weak D call: TRBD1 (5 bases). V lost 4 bases and J lost 3, with 16 bases in between. The CDR3 is 15 amino acids. The germline V gene has CDR1 SGHNT and CDR2 YYREEE (reference sequence). The CDR3 protein is CASSIKGLGEETQYF. The CDR3 DNA reads as TGTGCCAGCAGCATCAAAGGTTTAGGGGAAGAGACCCAGTACTTC.

The V and J genes are TRBV7-8 and TRBJ2-5; D is possibly TRBD1 (6 bases). Per the germline V gene, CDR1 is SGHVS and CDR2 is FQNEAQ. Trimming took 5 bases from V and 5 from J, leaving 21 bases between them. CDR3 size: 16 residues. DNA for the CDR3: TGTGCCAGCAGCCCTAGAACCCTGGGGGCGAGGGAGACCCAGTACTTC. This sequence encodes CASSPRTLGARETQYF. Filled out from reference TRBV7-8 and TRBJ2-5, the complete variable domain reads GAGVSQSPRYKVAKRGQDVALRCDPISGHVSLFWYQQALGQGPEFLTYFQNEAQLDKSGLPSDRFFAERPEGSVSTLKIQRTQQEDSAVYLCASSPRTLGARETQYFGPGTRLLVL.

The V call is TRBV6-1, the J call TRBJ1-5; TRBD1 agrees at 9 bases. After removal of 6 bases from V and 4 bases from J, the junction contained 4 bases not matched to a gene. CDR1 is MNHNS, CDR2 SASEGT, per germline. The CDR3 is made up of 14 amino acids. The DNA for the CDR3 is TGTGCCAGCAGCGCGGACAGGGGAAATCAGCCCCAGCATTTT. Its protein is CASSADRGNQPQHF.